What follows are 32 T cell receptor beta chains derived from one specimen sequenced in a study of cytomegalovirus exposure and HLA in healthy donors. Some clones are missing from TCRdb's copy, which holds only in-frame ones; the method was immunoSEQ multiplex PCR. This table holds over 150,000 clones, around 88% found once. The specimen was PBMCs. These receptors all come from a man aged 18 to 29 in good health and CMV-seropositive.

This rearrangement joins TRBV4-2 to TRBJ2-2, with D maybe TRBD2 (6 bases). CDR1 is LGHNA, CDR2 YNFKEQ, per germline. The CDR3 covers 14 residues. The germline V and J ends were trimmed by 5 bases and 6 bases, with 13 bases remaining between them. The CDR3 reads CASSAGGVAGELFF. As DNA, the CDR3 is TGTGCCAGCAGCGCCGGGGGAGTAGCCGGGGAGCTGTTTTTT.

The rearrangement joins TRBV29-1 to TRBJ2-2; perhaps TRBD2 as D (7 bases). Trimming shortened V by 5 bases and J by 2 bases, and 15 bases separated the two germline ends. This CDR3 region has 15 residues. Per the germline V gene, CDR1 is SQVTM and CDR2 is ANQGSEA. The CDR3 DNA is TGCAGCGTTCCATGGGAGGGGGGAAACACCGGGGAGCTGTTTTTT. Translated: CSVPWEGGNTGELFF.

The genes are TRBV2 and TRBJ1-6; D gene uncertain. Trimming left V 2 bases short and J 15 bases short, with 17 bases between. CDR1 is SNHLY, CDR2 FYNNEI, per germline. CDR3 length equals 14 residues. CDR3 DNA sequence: TGTGCCAGCAGTGAAAACATTCCGGGATCTCACCTCCACTTT. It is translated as CASSENIPGSHLHF.

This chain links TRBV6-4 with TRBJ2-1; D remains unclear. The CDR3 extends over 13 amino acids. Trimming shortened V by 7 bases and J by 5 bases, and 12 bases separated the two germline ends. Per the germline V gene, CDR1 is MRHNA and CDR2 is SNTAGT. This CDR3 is CASTSTSHNEQFF. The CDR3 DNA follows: TGTGCCAGCACCTCGACATCACACAATGAGCAGTTCTTC.

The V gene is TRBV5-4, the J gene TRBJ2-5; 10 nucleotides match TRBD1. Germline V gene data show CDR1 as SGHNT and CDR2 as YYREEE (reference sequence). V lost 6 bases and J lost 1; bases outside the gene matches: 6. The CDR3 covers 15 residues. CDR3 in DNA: TGTGCCAGCATCAGACAGGGGGCGCCCCAAGAGACCCAGTACTTC. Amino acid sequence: CASIRQGAPQETQYF.

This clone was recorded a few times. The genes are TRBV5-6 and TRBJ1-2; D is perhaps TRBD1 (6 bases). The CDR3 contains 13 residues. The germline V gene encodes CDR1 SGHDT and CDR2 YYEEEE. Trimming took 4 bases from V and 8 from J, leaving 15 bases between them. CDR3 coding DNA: TGTGCCAGCAGCCCCTCAGGGGCTGGAGGCTACACCTTC. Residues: CASSPSGAGGYTF.

CDR3 coding DNA: TGTGCCAGCAGCTCGTCTTCGGGGGAAAAACTGTTTTTT. Protein sequence: CASSSSSGEKLFF. This rearrangement joins TRBV7-2 to TRBJ1-4; D unresolved. In germline, CDR1 is SGHTA, CDR2 FQGNSA. Between the trimmed V and J ends, which lost 4 bases and 8 bases, there was a span of 11 bases. The length of the CDR3 is 13 residues.

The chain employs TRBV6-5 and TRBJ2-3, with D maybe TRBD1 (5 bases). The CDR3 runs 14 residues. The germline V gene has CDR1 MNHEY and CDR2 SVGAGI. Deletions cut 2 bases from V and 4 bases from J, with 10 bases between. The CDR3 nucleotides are TGTGCCAGCAGTTACCAGGGTAGGGCAGATACGCAGTATTTT. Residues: CASSYQGRADTQYF.

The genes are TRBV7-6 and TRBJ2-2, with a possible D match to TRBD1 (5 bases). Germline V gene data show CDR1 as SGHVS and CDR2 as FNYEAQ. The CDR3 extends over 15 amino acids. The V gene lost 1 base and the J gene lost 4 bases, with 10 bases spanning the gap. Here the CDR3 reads CASSLDQGSTGELFF. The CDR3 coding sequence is TGTGCCAGCAGCTTAGATCAGGGATCCACCGGGGAGCTGTTTTTT.

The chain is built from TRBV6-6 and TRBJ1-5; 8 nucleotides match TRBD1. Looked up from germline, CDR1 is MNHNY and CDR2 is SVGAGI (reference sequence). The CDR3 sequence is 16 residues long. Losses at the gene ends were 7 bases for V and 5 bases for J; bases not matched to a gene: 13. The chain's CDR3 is CASNRGTTRTYQPQHF. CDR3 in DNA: TGTGCCAGCAACAGGGGGACGACACGTACATATCAGCCCCAGCATTTT.

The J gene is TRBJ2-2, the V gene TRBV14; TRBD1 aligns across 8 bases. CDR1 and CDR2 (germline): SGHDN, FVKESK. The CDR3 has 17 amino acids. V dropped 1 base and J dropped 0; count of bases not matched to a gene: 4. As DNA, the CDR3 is TGTGCCAGCAGCCAAGCGAGGACAGGGTCGAACACCGGGGAGCTGTTTTTT. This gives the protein CASSQARTGSNTGELFF.

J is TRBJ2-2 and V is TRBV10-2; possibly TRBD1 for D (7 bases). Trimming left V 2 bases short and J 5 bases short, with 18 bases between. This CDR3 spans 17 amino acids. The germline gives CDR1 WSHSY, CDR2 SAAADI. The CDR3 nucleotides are TGCGCCAGCAGTGAGCCCGGGACAGTGCGGGGTACCGGGGAGCTGTTTTTT. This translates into CASSEPGTVRGTGELFF.

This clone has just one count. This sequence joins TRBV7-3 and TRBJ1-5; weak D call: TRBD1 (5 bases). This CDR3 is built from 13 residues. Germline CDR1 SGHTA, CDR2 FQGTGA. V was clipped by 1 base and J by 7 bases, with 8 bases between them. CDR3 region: CASSLNWGQPQHF. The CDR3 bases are TGTGCCAGCAGCTTAAATTGGGGCCAGCCCCAGCATTTT.

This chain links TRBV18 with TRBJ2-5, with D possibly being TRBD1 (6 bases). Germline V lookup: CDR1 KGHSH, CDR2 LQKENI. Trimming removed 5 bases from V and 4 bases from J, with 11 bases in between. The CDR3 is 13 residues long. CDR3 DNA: TGTGCCAGCTCAACGGGACACGGAGAGACCCAGTACTTC. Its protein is CASSTGHGETQYF.

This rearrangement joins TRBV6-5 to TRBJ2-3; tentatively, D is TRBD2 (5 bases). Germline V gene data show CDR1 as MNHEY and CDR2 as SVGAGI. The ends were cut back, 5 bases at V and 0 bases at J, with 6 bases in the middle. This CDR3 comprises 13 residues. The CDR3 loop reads CASSRTSTDTQYF. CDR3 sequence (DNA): TGTGCCAGCAGTAGGACTAGCACAGATACGCAGTATTTT.

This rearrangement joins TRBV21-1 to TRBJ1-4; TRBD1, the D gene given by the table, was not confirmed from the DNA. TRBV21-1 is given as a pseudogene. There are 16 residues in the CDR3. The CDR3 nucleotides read TGTGCCAGCAGCAAAGAACAGGACAGGGGGCGAGAAAAACTGTTTTTT. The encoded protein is CASSKEQDRGREKLFF.

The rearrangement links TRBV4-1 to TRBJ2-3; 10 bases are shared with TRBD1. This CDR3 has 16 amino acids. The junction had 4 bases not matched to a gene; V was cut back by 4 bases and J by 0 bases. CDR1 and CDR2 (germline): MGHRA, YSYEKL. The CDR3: CASSRGQGGSTDTQYF. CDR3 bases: TGCGCCAGCAGCCGAGGACAGGGGGGTAGCACAGATACGCAGTATTTT.

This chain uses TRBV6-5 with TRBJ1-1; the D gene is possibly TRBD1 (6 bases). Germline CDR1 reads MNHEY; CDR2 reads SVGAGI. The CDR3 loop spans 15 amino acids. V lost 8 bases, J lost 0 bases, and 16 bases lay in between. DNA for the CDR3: TGTGCCAGCCTAGGGGCAGGGGCCCTGAACACTGAAGCTTTCTTT. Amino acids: CASLGAGALNTEAFF.

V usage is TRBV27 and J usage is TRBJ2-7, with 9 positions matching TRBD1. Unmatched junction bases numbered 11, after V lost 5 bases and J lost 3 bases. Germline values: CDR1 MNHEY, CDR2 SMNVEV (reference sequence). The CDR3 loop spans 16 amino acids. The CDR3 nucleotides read TGTGCCAGCAGTCCTACCTCGGGACAGGGTTTCTACGAGCAGTACTTC. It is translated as CASSPTSGQGFYEQYF.

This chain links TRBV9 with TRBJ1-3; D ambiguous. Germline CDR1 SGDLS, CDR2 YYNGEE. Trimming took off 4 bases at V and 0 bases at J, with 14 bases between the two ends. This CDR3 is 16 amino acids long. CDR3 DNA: TGTGCCAGCAGCCCAGAACCCGGGGTCTCTGGAAACACCATATATTTT. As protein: CASSPEPGVSGNTIYF.

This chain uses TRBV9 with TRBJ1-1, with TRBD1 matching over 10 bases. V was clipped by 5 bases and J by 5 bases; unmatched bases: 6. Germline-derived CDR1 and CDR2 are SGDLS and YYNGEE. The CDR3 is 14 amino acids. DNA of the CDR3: TGTGCCAGCAGGGGGACAGGGGCCGGGACTGAAGCTTTCTTT. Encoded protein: CASRGTGAGTEAFF.

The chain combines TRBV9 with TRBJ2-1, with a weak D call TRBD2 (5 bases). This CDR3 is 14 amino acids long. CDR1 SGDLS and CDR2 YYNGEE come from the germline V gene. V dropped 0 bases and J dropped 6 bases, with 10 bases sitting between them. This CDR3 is CASSVGTEANEQFF. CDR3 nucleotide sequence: TGTGCCAGCAGCGTAGGGACGGAGGCCAATGAGCAGTTCTTC.

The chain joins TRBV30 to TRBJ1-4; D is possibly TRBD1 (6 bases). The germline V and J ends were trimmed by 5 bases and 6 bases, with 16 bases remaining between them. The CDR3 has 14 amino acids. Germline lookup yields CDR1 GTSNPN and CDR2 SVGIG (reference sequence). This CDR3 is CAWSPGQTDEKLFF. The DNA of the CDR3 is TGTGCCTGGTCCCCTGGACAGACGGATGAAAAACTGTTTTTT.

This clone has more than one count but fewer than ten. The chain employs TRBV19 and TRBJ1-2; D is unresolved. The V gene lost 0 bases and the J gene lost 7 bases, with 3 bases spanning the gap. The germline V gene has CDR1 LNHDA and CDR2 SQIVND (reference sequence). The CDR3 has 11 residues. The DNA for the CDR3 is TGTGCCAGTAGTATAGAGGCTGGCTACACCTTC. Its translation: CASSIEAGYTF.

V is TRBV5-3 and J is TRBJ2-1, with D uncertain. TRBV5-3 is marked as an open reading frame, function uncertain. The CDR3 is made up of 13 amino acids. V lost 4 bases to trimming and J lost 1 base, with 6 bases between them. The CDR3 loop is CARSPSSYNEQFF. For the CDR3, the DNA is TGTGCCAGAAGCCCGAGTTCCTACAATGAGCAGTTCTTC.

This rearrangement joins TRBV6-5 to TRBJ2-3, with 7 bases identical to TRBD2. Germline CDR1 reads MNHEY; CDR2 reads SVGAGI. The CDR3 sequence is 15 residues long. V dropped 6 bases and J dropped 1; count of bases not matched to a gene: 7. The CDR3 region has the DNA TGTGCCAGCAGAATAGCGGGCATCGGCACAGATACGCAGTATTTT. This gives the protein CASRIAGIGTDTQYF.

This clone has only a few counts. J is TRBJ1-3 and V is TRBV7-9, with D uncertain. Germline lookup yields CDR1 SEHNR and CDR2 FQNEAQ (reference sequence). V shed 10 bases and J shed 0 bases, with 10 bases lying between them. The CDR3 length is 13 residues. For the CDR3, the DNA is TGTGCCACCCGACGGGGCTCTGGAAACACCATATATTTT. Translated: CATRRGSGNTIYF.

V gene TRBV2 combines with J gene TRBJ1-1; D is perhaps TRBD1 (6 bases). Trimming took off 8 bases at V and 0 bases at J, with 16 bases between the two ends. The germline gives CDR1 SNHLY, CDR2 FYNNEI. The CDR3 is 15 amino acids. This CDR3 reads CASDLTGTMNTEAFF. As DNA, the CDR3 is TGTGCCAGCGATCTGACCGGGACAATGAACACTGAAGCTTTCTTT.

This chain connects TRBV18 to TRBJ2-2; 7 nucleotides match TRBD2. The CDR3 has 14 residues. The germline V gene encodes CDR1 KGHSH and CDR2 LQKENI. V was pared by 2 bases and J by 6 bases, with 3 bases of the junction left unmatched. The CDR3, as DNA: TGTGCCAGCTCACCAGGACTAGAGGCCGGGGAGCTGTTTTTT. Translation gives CASSPGLEAGELFF.

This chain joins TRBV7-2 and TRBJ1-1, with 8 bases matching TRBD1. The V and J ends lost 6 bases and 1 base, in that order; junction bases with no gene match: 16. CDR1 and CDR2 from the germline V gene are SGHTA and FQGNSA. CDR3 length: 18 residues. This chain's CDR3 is CASSIAPGTGVSNTEAFF. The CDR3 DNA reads TGTGCCAGCAGTATAGCCCCCGGGACAGGCGTTTCGAACACTGAAGCTTTCTTT.

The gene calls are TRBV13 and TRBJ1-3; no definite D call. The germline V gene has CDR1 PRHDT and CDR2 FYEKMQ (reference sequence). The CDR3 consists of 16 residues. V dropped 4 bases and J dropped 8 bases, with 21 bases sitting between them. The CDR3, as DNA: TGTGCCAGCAGCTCCTCCGGCATTAGTCACGCGGACACCATATATTTT. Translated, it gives CASSSSGISHADTIYF.

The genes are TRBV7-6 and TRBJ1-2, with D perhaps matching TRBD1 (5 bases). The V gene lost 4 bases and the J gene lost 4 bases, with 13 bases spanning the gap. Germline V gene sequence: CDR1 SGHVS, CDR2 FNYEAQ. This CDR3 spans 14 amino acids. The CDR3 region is CASSSKIGGYGYTF. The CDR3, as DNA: TGTGCCAGCAGCTCCAAGATCGGGGGCTATGGCTACACCTTC. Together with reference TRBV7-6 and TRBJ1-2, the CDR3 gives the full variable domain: GAGVSQSPRYKVTKRGQDVALRCDPISGHVSLYWYRQALGQGPEFLTYFNYEAQQDKSGLPNDRFSAERPEGSISTLTIQRTEQRDSAMYRCASSSKIGGYGYTFGSGTRLTVV.